Each of the 29 T cell receptor beta chains below was sequenced from the same sample in a study of T cell changes during pregnancy in multiple sclerosis. TCRdb keeps only in-frame clones here, not all; method: immunoSEQ multiplex PCR. The repertoire holds about 51,000 clones, approximately 90% seen once, with 2.5% to 3% in the top ten. This specimen was CD8+ T cells from peripheral blood mononuclear cells, taken in the second trimester of pregnancy. Source of these receptors: a female donor with multiple sclerosis, enrolled in a pregnancy study.

The chain is built from TRBV15 and TRBJ2-2; the match to TRBD1 covers 7 bases. The CDR3 totals 14 residues. V was pared by 8 bases and J by 6 bases, with 9 bases of the junction left unmatched. Germline V lookup: CDR1 LNHNV, CDR2 YYDKDF (reference sequence). The CDR3 DNA sequence: TGTGCCACCCGGAAAGGGGGCGAATCCGGGGAGCTGTTTTTT. As protein: CATRKGGESGELFF.

J is TRBJ1-6 and V is TRBV27; D may be TRBD1 (5 bases). Germline loops: CDR1 MNHEY, CDR2 SMNVEV (reference sequence). V lost 2 bases to trimming and J lost 9 bases, with 8 bases between them. The CDR3 is 13 amino acids. The CDR3 is CASSLGGSSPLHF. CDR3 nucleotide sequence: TGTGCCAGCAGTTTAGGGGGGAGTTCACCCCTCCACTTT.

J is TRBJ2-3 and V is TRBV7-9; D is unresolved. Deletions cut 5 bases from V and 6 bases from J, with 6 bases between. The CDR3 contains 11 residues. Looked up from germline, CDR1 is SEHNR and CDR2 is FQNEAQ (reference sequence). CDR3 DNA: TGTGCCAGCAGCCTCGCGGATACGCAGTATTTT. Protein sequence: CASSLADTQYF.

V gene TRBV7-8 combines with J gene TRBJ1-1, with D unclear. The CDR3 spans 16 residues. The germline gives CDR1 SGHVS, CDR2 FQNEAQ. Trimming took 3 bases from V and 1 from J, leaving 15 bases between them. The CDR3 region has the DNA TGTGCCAGCAGCTTTACCCCGGGAACATCGAACACTGAAGCTTTCTTT. Its translation is CASSFTPGTSNTEAFF.

The chain uses TRBV30 and TRBJ1-4, with D possibly matching TRBD1 (6 bases). Per the germline V gene, CDR1 is GTSNPN and CDR2 is SVGIG (reference sequence). The CDR3 spans 12 residues. CDR3 in DNA: TGTGCTTCCGGGACACCTAATGAAAAACTGTTTTTT. The encoded protein is CASGTPNEKLFF.

This chain links TRBV19 with TRBJ1-2; weak D call: TRBD1 (5 bases). Germline-derived CDR1 and CDR2 are LNHDA and SQIVND (reference sequence). The CDR3 is 14 amino acids. The V end lost 5 bases, the J end lost 5 bases, and 15 bases lay between the germline ends. CDR3 sequence: CASSPAGAGYGYTF. The CDR3 DNA is TGTGCCAGTAGTCCCGCTGGGGCGGGATATGGCTACACCTTC.

V gene TRBV19 combines with J gene TRBJ1-1, with 7 bases that match TRBD1. The V gene end was trimmed by 11 bases and the J gene end by 5 bases; junction bases not matched to a gene: 8. The CDR3 extends over 12 amino acids. Germline lookup yields CDR1 LNHDA and CDR2 SQIVND (reference sequence). CDR3 in amino acids: CAVHQGGTEAFF. The CDR3 DNA reads TGTGCCGTACACCAGGGGGGTACTGAAGCTTTCTTT.

The rearrangement uses TRBV7-2 and TRBJ2-5; weak D call: TRBD2 (7 bases). V gave up 7 bases and J gave up 4 bases, with 22 bases separating them. The V gene's germline CDR1 is SGHTA and CDR2 FQGNSA. This CDR3 spans 16 amino acids. The CDR3 nucleotides are TGTGCCAGCATCCTAGGGGGGGCTAGCGGACTAGAGACCCAGTACTTC. Amino acids: CASILGGASGLETQYF.

The chain couples TRBV7-9 to TRBJ2-1; TRBD1 is a possible D gene (5 bases). The germline CDR1 and CDR2 sequences are SEHNR and FQNEAQ (reference sequence). V was clipped by 5 bases and J by 0 bases, with 11 bases between them. The CDR3 has 15 amino acids. The CDR3 sequence is CASSPQVSSYNEQFF. In DNA, the CDR3 is TGTGCCAGCAGCCCACAGGTTTCCTCCTACAATGAGCAGTTCTTC.

This sequence joins TRBV27 and TRBJ1-1; 8 nucleotides agree with TRBD1. The CDR3 sequence is 14 residues long. After removal of 3 bases from V and 5 bases from J, the junction contained 5 bases not matched to a gene. Germline CDR1 is MNHEY and CDR2 is SMNVEV (reference sequence). The CDR3 DNA reads as TGTGCCAGCAGTTTCACAGGGGGAAAGACTGAAGCTTTCTTT. Residues: CASSFTGGKTEAFF.

The chain joins TRBV4-1 to TRBJ1-1; TRBD1 agrees at 8 bases. The CDR3 contains 15 residues. Germline CDR1 and CDR2: MGHRA and YSYEKL. V lost 3 bases, J lost 6 bases, and 9 bases stayed unmatched. CDR3 residues: CASSHATGEISEAFF. CDR3 bases: TGCGCCAGCAGCCACGCGACAGGGGAAATCTCTGAAGCTTTCTTT.

The chain combines TRBV7-9 with TRBJ2-7; 9 bases match TRBD1. Losses at the gene ends were 6 bases for V and 2 bases for J; bases not matched to a gene: 5. Per germline, CDR1 SEHNR and CDR2 FQNEAQ (reference sequence). This CDR3 is 14 amino acids long. In DNA, the CDR3 is TGTGCCAGCAGTGCCGGGACAGGGCCCTACGAGCAGTACTTC. Translation gives CASSAGTGPYEQYF.

The chain links TRBV6-4 to TRBJ1-5; D not certain. Germline CDR1 and CDR2: MRHNA and SNTAGT. V lost 2 bases, J lost 5 bases, and 10 bases lay in between. CDR3 length equals 14 residues. CDR3 sequence (DNA): TGTGCCAGCAGTGACATGCAGGCCCATCAGCCCCAGCATTTT. It yields the protein CASSDMQAHQPQHF.

The chain has TRBV5-8 and TRBJ2-7; 7 positions match TRBD1. CDR3 length: 13 residues. The V and J ends lost 3 bases and 3 bases, in that order; junction bases with no gene match: 3. Germline CDR1 reads SGHTS; CDR2 reads YDEGEE. CDR3 sequence reads: CASSSSGGYEQYF. CDR3 coding DNA: TGTGCCAGCAGCTCCTCAGGGGGCTACGAGCAGTACTTC.

V gene TRBV7-6 combines with J gene TRBJ1-3; D ambiguous. The CDR3 sequence is 15 residues long. The germline V gene encodes CDR1 SGHVS and CDR2 FNYEAQ. V lost 5 bases to trimming and J lost 2 bases, with 13 bases between them. This CDR3 reads CASSPGLSPGNTIYF. DNA of the CDR3: TGTGCCAGCAGCCCAGGACTATCCCCTGGAAACACCATATATTTT.

The chain recombines TRBV11-2 with TRBJ2-7, with 7 bases lining up with TRBD2. The CDR3 covers 11 residues. V trimming: 5 bases; J trimming: 8 bases; junction bases outside the gene matches: 3. CDR1 is SGHAT, CDR2 FQNNGV, per germline. CDR3 in amino acids: CASSRGDQQYF. DNA for the CDR3: TGTGCCAGCAGCCGGGGGGACCAGCAGTACTTC.

The chain carries TRBV13 and TRBJ2-1; TRBD2 is a possible D gene (6 bases). V lost 5 bases and J lost 8, with 10 bases in between. CDR1 is PRHDT and CDR2 is FYEKMQ in the germline V gene (reference sequence). The CDR3 extends over 12 amino acids. Written as DNA, the CDR3 is TGTGCCAGCAGCACCAGACTAGATGAGCAGTTCTTC. This translates into CASSTRLDEQFF. The variable domain in full, completed from reference TRBV13 and TRBJ2-1, reads AAGVIQSPRHLIKEKRETATLKCYPIPRHDTVYWYQQGPGQDPQFLISFYEKMQSDKGSIPDRFSAQQFSDYHSELNMSSLELGDSALYFCASSTRLDEQFFGPGTRLTVL.

CDR3 coding DNA: TGTGCCAGCAGCTTAGCACCATTGGGGGGGCTCCTGTTTTTT. Protein product: CASSLAPLGGLLFF. This chain links TRBV7-9 with TRBJ1-4; possible D gene TRBD1, 6 bases. V was shortened by 0 bases and J by 14 bases, with 16 bases between the two germline ends. CDR3 size: 14 residues. The germline V gene has CDR1 SEHNR and CDR2 FQNEAQ (reference sequence).

This clone has at least ten counts. The CDR3: CASSAQGEHEQYF. The CDR3 bases are TGTGCCAGCAGTGCTCAAGGGGAACACGAGCAGTACTTC. The chain is built from TRBV6-1 and TRBJ2-7; maybe TRBD1 (5 bases). Germline CDR1 and CDR2: MNHNS and SASEGT. V was clipped by 4 bases and J by 5 bases, with 12 bases between them. This CDR3 spans 13 amino acids.

The chain has TRBV7-2 and TRBJ2-5; D is uncertain. The germline V and J ends were trimmed by 0 bases and 1 base, with 9 bases remaining between them. The V gene's germline CDR1 is SGHTA and CDR2 FQGNSA. CDR3 length equals 15 residues. CDR3 region: CASSLATTFQETQYF. The CDR3 DNA reads TGTGCCAGCAGCTTAGCGACAACTTTCCAAGAGACCCAGTACTTC.

The chain recombines TRBV6-5 with TRBJ1-4, with 7 bases lining up with TRBD1. The CDR3 contains 14 residues. Germline CDR1 reads MNHEY; CDR2 reads SVGAGI. The V and J ends lost 6 bases and 6 bases, in that order; junction bases with no gene match: 7. CDR3 protein: CASSHGGTDEKLFF. CDR3 sequence (DNA): TGTGCCAGCAGCCACGGAGGGACAGATGAAAAACTGTTTTTT.

The chain uses TRBV7-7 and TRBJ2-2, with a possible D match to TRBD1 (6 bases). Germline lookup yields CDR1 SSHAT and CDR2 FNYEAQ (reference sequence). This CDR3 spans 13 amino acids. V was shortened by 5 bases and J by 6 bases, with 10 bases between the two germline ends. The CDR3 loop is CASSPGVSGELFF. In nucleotides, the CDR3 is TGTGCCAGCAGCCCAGGGGTCTCCGGGGAGCTGTTTTTT.

This rearrangement joins TRBV4-3 to TRBJ2-3, with 13 nucleotides matching TRBD2. The ends lost 4 bases at V and 4 bases at J; junction bases unmatched: 5. The CDR3 is 16 residues long. CDR1 and CDR2 (germline): LGHNA, YSLEER. The CDR3, as DNA: TGCGCCAGCAGCCGTACTAGCGGGGGGGAAGCAGATACGCAGTATTTT. Its protein is CASSRTSGGEADTQYF.

This chain joins TRBV10-3 and TRBJ1-3; no clear D. The CDR3 contains 14 residues. Looked up from germline, CDR1 is ENHRY and CDR2 is SYGVKD. Trimming took off 3 bases at V and 11 bases at J, with 17 bases between the two ends. The CDR3 reads CAISDISYSSAIYF. CDR3 DNA sequence: TGTGCCATCAGTGATATCTCCTACTCGTCGGCCATATATTTT.

The CDR3 DNA reads TGTGCCAGCAGCAACGTAGGGGGAAAACTGTTTTTT. As protein: CASSNVGGKLFF. V is TRBV7-9 and J is TRBJ1-4; perhaps TRBD1 as D (6 bases). CDR3 length: 12 residues. Germline CDR1 is SEHNR and CDR2 is FQNEAQ (reference sequence). The ends were cut back, 5 bases at V and 10 bases at J, with 11 bases in the middle.

The chain combines TRBV9 with TRBJ1-1; TRBD1 matches 8 bases. V shed 6 bases, J shed 2 bases, and the junction held 3 bases outside the gene matches. The CDR3 is 13 amino acids. The germline gives CDR1 SGDLS, CDR2 YYNGEE. The chain's CDR3 is CASKQGVNTEAFF. The CDR3, as DNA: TGTGCCAGCAAACAGGGGGTAAACACTGAAGCTTTCTTT.

V is TRBV4-2 and J is TRBJ2-5; perhaps TRBD2 as D (6 bases). Germline V gives CDR1 LGHNA, CDR2 YNFKEQ. This CDR3 contains 14 residues. The ends were cut back, 5 bases at V and 1 base at J, with 11 bases in the middle. CDR3 in amino acids: CASSGRGIQETQYF. CDR3 DNA: TGTGCCAGCAGCGGACGGGGGATCCAAGAGACCCAGTACTTC.

This rearrangement joins TRBV4-3 to TRBJ2-1, with TRBD2 matching over 11 bases. J gave up 0 bases and V 1 base, and 11 bases lay outside the gene matches. The CDR3 totals 20 residues. Germline V gene data show CDR1 as LGHNA and CDR2 as YSLEER. CDR3 protein: CASSQALAGDTVFSYNEQFF. CDR3 DNA sequence: TGCGCCAGCAGCCAAGCACTAGCGGGAGATACTGTATTCTCCTACAATGAGCAGTTCTTC.

The V gene is TRBV6-5, the J gene TRBJ1-1, with 8 bases fitting TRBD1. V trimming: 5 bases; J trimming: 1 base; junction bases outside the gene matches: 3. CDR1 and CDR2 from the germline V gene are MNHEY and SVGAGI. CDR3 size: 14 residues. The CDR3 region has the DNA TGTGCCAGCAGTACACAGGGGGGGAACACTGAAGCTTTCTTT. It encodes CASSTQGGNTEAFF.